This TCR beta chain was sequenced during a study of Ad26.COV2.S vaccination and SARS-CoV-2 variants (dated by TCRdb to the early 2020s). Study-level background: Vaccine-arm donors were drawn from COV1001, a multicentre, randomized, double-blind, placebo-controlled phase I-IIa trial of Ad26.COV2.S in healthy adults. Ad26.COV2.S was administered intramuscularly at 5 x 10^10 or 1 x 10^11 viral particles, either as a single shot or as two shots given 56 days apart. The specificity and breadth of SARS-CoV-2-reactive T cell receptors after Ad26.COV2.S vaccination were assessed by TCRbeta repertoire sequencing. The TCR-sequenced set comprised about 30 samples: 19 Ad26.COV2.S vaccine recipients, 5 placebo recipients and 8 SARS-CoV-2 convalescent individuals. Trial participants were randomized into five groups of five: low-dose or high-dose Ad26.COV2.S given once or twice, or placebo on both occasions. Investigators did not know the trial group allocation while performing experiments and assessing outcomes. Paper-wide results and their limitations: Vaccine and placebo recipients had comparable non-spike TCR breadth, which fits with the vaccine containing only spike. Higher spike-specific TCR breadth was observed in Ad26.COV2.S recipients than in placebo recipients (P = 0.0014). The study was not powered for comparison of responses between vaccine doses or regimens. The authors noted that the TCR breadth and depth analyses may have underestimated total T cell responses. After vaccination, spike-specific CD8+ and CD4+ T cell responses were reported to show substantial breadth.

Remarks on this clone: Its binding antigen is unknown. Base qualities are not provided; no much larger clone lies one nucleotide away.

The immunoSEQ Assay was used to sequence TCRbeta CDR3 regions. After extraction, genomic DNA underwent amplification by bias-controlled multiplex PCR, followed by high-throughput sequencing. For the original study's pipeline: To quantify the absolute abundance of every unique TCRbeta CDR3 region, sequences were collapsed and filtered. T cell fraction was estimated by normalization of TCRbeta template counts to usable DNA, with usable DNA being measured through amplification of reference genes present in all nucleated cells. Repertoire TCRs were annotated as SARS-CoV-2-specific when V gene, CDR3 amino acid sequence and J gene were exactly matched to a known reactive TCR set. MIRA supplied the reference SARS-CoV-2 TCR set, which was filtered for enrichment in COVID-19-positive ImmuneCODE repertoires so that public or cross-reactive TCRs were removed. Based on the MIRA antigens, annotated TCRs were further analysed at the level of specific ORF or position within ORF. Depth was the summed frequency of annotated unique rearrangements, while breadth was defined as annotated unique rearrangements over total unique productive rearrangements. TCR breadth was compared between groups using two-sided Wilcoxon rank-sum tests. This is the immuneACCESS table as TCRdb keeps it, with only in-frame sequences that have V and J called. A part of the clones is gone; compared with another copy, unresolved V genes explain less than half, and the rest is unexplained. V and J calls and clone size follow that table, whereas D and trimming were derived from the DNA. The sample profile shows 300,000 to 400,000 clones; roughly 84% of them were found once. The leading ten clones occupy 3.4% of the sample.

The germline V gene specifies SQVTM as CDR1 and ANQGSEA as CDR2. The CDR3 runs 10 amino acids, cysteine and phenylalanine included. Of all the DNA, just the CDR3 is kept, 30 bases in frame from base 1. V is trimmed back by 7 bases and J by 6 bases, and the junction contains 2 bases that no gene match accounts for. The label giving this sample's treatment or condition can be read as: around 19 received Ad26.COV2.S at low or high dose, single or two shots; 5 received placebo; per-sample allocation not given. For vaccine and placebo recipients, the sequenced repertoires came from samples collected on day 63 after the first injection. In Cohort 1b, 25 to 30 adults aged 18-55 years were enrolled at a single site in Boston, USA, between 29 July and 7 August 2020. Ad26.COV2.S was a replication-incompetent adenovirus type 26 vector expressing a prefusion-stabilized SARS-CoV-2 spike protein from the original Wuhan strain.

Here the chain combines TRBV29-1 and TRBJ1-2, with 7 middle bases fitting TRBD1. The specimen was peripheral blood, collected in a trial of Ad26.COV2.S vaccine versus placebo. This receptor was identified in a person between 18 and 59 years old who received the Ad26.COV2.S COVID-19 vaccine or a placebo. The nucleotide sequence is given as TGCAGCGCAGACAGGGATGGCTACACCTTC. This translates into CSADRDGYTF. The full variable domain, with segments outside the CDR3 supplied by the reference TRBV29-1 and TRBJ1-2 proteins, appears as SAVISQKPSRDICQRGTSLTIQCQVDSQVTMMFWYRQQPGQSLTLIATANQGSEATYESGFVIDKFPISRPNLTFSTLTVSNMSPEDSSIYLCSADRDGYTFGSGTRLTVV.